This T cell receptor (beta chain) was found in a study of blood T cell repertoires in COVID-19. Study-wide context: Acute and convalescent COVID-19 specimens originated in the United States, Italy and Spain.

Germline V gives CDR1 SGHTA, CDR2 FQGNSA. This CDR3 has 13 residues. The V end was cut by 5 bases, the J end by 4 bases, with 11 bases between. Per the study methods: Estimated nucleated cell counts came from reference gene primer amplification. The data were produced by immunoSEQ multiplex PCR, yet TCRdb's version contains in-frame clones alone and is incomplete. V and J calls and clone size are given by that table; D and trimming were obtained from the DNA. The sample has about 160,000 clones, 65% to 85% seen once. This clone has only a few counts. The source of this sequence is a woman older than 75 with active or convalescent COVID-19. The V call is TRBV7-2, the J call TRBJ1-2; D may be TRBD1 (5 bases). Material for sequencing was peripheral blood. As DNA, the CDR3 is TGTGCCAGCAGCGTCGAAGGGGTCTATGGCTACACCTTC. It yields the protein CASSVEGVYGYTF.